This T cell receptor beta chain was recorded in a study of cytomegalovirus exposure and HLA in healthy donors. General observations from the study: Using the classifier, cytomegalovirus status was reportedly diagnosed with high specificity and sensitivity. In vitro experiments confirmed that three CMV-associated chains were specific for CMV antigens. According to the study, roughly 160 TCR beta chains were cytomegalovirus-associated.

Measured with immunoSEQ multiplex PCR; TCRdb has only the in-frame clones, and not every one. The sample has 150,000 to 200,000 clones; approximately 86% are singletons. The donors were members of the validation cohort comprising over a hundred subjects, separate from the roughly 690-subject first cohort. V dropped 6 bases and J dropped 2 bases, with 8 bases sitting between them. CDR1 and CDR2 from the germline V gene are SGHAT and FQNNGV. The length of the CDR3 is 12 residues. This clone was counted between two and nine times. Its target is not known. The V and J genes are TRBV11-2 and TRBJ2-7, with D perhaps TRBD2 (5 bases). The receptor's source is a man aged 25-45 years in good health and CMV-seropositive. Sample: PBMCs. Here the CDR3 reads CASSRGAYEQYF. CDR3 nucleotide sequence: TGTGCCAGCAGTCGGGGAGCCTACGAGCAGTACTTC.